This T cell receptor beta chain emerged from a study of shared clonotypes between healthy human individuals. Regarding the study as a whole: Around 5.3% of naive CD4 clonotypes were shared across several donors.

The method was immunoSEQ multiplex PCR; TCRdb's version includes in-frame clones alone and lacks a portion of them. The sample comprises 2 million to 3 million clones, approximately 93% of which are singletons, and roughly 0.36% rests with the top ten. A note on this clone: Its antigen remains unknown.

This TCR came from a man aged 18-30 years in good health. Some clones in this sample may be carry-over from other donors' samples. The sequencing input was naive CD4+ T cells from PBMCs. Subset: CD45RA+ positively selected.

The DNA for the CDR3 is TGTGCCAGTAGGCGGGGGACTAGCGGCTCCTACGAGCAGTACTTC. Its translation is CASRRGTSGSYEQYF. The chain links TRBV19 to TRBJ2-7; 11 bases map to TRBD2. Germline-derived CDR1 and CDR2 are LNHDA and SQIVND (reference sequence). The CDR3 sequence is 15 residues long. V lost 6 bases to trimming and J lost 0 bases; unmatched junction nucleotides: 4. Full variable domain (outside the CDR3, taken from reference TRBV19 and TRBJ2-7): DGGITQSPKYLFRKEGQNVTLSCEQNLNHDAMYWYRQDPGQGLRLIYYSQIVNDFQKGDIAEGYSVSREKKESFPLTVTSAQKNPTAFYLCASRRGTSGSYEQYFGPGTRLTVT.